The source of this TCR beta chain is a study of Ad26.COV2.S vaccination and SARS-CoV-2 variants. Study in general: Intramuscular Ad26.COV2.S doses were given once or twice, 56 days apart.

Treatment reported: roughly 20 received Ad26.COV2.S at low or high dose, single or two shots; roughly five received placebo; per-sample allocation not given. The samples date from day 63 after the first vaccine or placebo injection. Wuhan-strain spike was delivered by a replication-incompetent Ad26 vector. Generated by immunoSEQ multiplex PCR, the TCRdb table keeps only in-frame clones and is missing some. The profile shows approximately 360,000 clones, about four fifths of them singletons. Study results and limitations: Vaccine recipients and placebo recipients showed similar non-spike TCR breadth.

This CDR3 comprises 15 residues. Trimming cost V 4 bases and J 7 bases; bases outside gene matches: 12. The germline CDR1 and CDR2 sequences are SGHRS and YFSETQ. This clone was counted between two and nine times. Its antigen is unidentified. The material sequenced was peripheral blood, taken in a trial of Ad26.COV2.S vaccine versus placebo. The V and J genes are TRBV5-1 and TRBJ1-1, with 8 bases matching TRBD1. This TCR was recovered from a person aged 18-65 years who received the Ad26.COV2.S COVID-19 vaccine or a placebo. The CDR3: CASSLQGGTGIEAFF. CDR3 DNA: TGCGCCAGCAGCCTTCAAGGCGGGACAGGAATTGAAGCTTTCTTT. Variable domain in full (rest from reference TRBV5-1 and TRBJ1-1): KAGVTQTPRYLIKTRGQQVTLSCSPISGHRSVSWYQQTPGQGLQFLFEYFSETQRNKGNFPGRFSGRQFSNSRSEMNVSTLELGDSALYLCASSLQGGTGIEAFFGQGTRLTVV.